One and the same sample provided the 21 T cell receptor beta chains below, sequenced in a study of cytomegalovirus exposure and HLA in healthy donors (dated by TCRdb to between 2016 and 2019). Library method: the immunoSEQ multiplex PCR assay. A mixture of 60 forward primers for TCR Vbeta segments and 13 reverse primers for TCR Jbeta segments was used in the multiplex PCR. What TCRdb holds here is the immuneACCESS table cut down to in-frame rearrangements. Part of the clones is not present; checked against another copy, under half of the missing clones reflect an unresolved V gene, and the others are unexplained. The sample table records around 130,000 clones; 75% to 85% of these occur just once. The ten largest clones capture 1% to 1.5% of the sample. The sample was PBMCs. Every receptor here comes from a girl aged 2-10 years in good health and CMV-seronegative.

The V gene is TRBV7-2, the J gene TRBJ2-4; D unclear. Trimming took off 5 bases at V and 0 bases at J, with 8 bases between the two ends. The CDR3 sequence is 14 residues long. The germline V gene has CDR1 SGHTA and CDR2 FQGNSA. The CDR3 DNA reads as TGTGCCAGCAGCCCTAGACTAGCCAAAAACATTCAGTACTTC. This gives the protein CASSPRLAKNIQYF.

V is TRBV4-3 and J is TRBJ1-5; no clear D. This CDR3 has 15 residues. Germline loops: CDR1 LGHNA, CDR2 YSLEER. V lost 0 bases and J lost 6, with 12 bases in between. CDR3 amino acids: CASSQDEGSGQPQHF. The CDR3 nucleotides are TGCGCCAGCAGCCAAGACGAGGGAAGTGGTCAGCCCCAGCATTTT.

V gene TRBV6-5 combines with J gene TRBJ2-3; 9 nucleotides match TRBD2. CDR1 is MNHEY, CDR2 SVGAGI, per germline. The CDR3 runs 15 residues. V dropped 4 bases and J dropped 5; count of bases not matched to a gene: 7. CDR3 DNA sequence: TGTGCCAGCAGTTTTGGCGGGGGGGGCCGAGATACGCAGTATTTT. Translated, it gives CASSFGGGGRDTQYF.

J is TRBJ1-1 and V is TRBV23-1, with D possibly TRBD1 on 5 matching bases. TRBV23-1 is an ORF; its function is uncertain. This CDR3 has 16 residues. Trimming took 0 bases from V and 10 from J, leaving 21 bases between them. The CDR3 DNA is TGCGCCAGCAGTCAATCGCATAGGGGAGGGGTAAGGCGAGCTTTCTTT. This translates into CASSQSHRGGVRRAFF.

The chain recombines TRBV5-5 with TRBJ2-7, with D hard to call. The CDR3 has 19 residues. V lost 1 base and J lost 0, with 23 bases in between. Germline CDR1 SGHKS, CDR2 YYEKEE (reference sequence). The CDR3 coding sequence is TGTGCCAGCAGCTTGTCCGCCAATGTGGTGGGCACGAGCTCCTACGAGCAGTACTTC. Translating it yields CASSLSANVVGTSSYEQYF.

This rearrangement joins TRBV10-1 to TRBJ2-3; TRBD2 aligns across 9 bases. Germline CDR1 is WNHNN and CDR2 is SYGVQD (reference sequence). This CDR3 is built from 15 residues. V shed 10 bases, J shed 5 bases, and the junction held 13 bases outside the gene matches. This CDR3 is CAKILAGLSRDTQYF. DNA of the CDR3: TGCGCCAAAATTCTAGCGGGGTTAAGTAGAGATACGCAGTATTTT.

V is TRBV4-1 and J is TRBJ2-2; D unresolved. Germline lookup yields CDR1 MGHRA and CDR2 YSYEKL. Trimming pared 1 base from V and 5 bases from J, leaving 17 bases between. The CDR3 loop spans 17 amino acids. CDR3 nucleotide sequence: TGCGCCAGCAGCCAAGTCTACCGGGTATCTGATACCGGGGAGCTGTTTTTT. Translating it yields CASSQVYRVSDTGELFF.

The V call is TRBV5-4, the J call TRBJ2-7, with 9 nucleotides matching TRBD2. V lost 4 bases, J lost 2 bases, and 10 bases stayed unmatched. The CDR3 has 16 amino acids. Germline CDR1 and CDR2: SGHNT and YYREEE (reference sequence). In DNA form, the CDR3 reads TGTGCCAGCAGCCCAGGACGACTAGCGGTAACCTACGAGCAGTACTTC. Protein product: CASSPGRLAVTYEQYF.

V and J are TRBV19 and TRBJ2-3; 15 bases line up with TRBD2. The germline CDR1 and CDR2 sequences are LNHDA and SQIVND (reference sequence). The J segment lost 8 bases and the V segment lost 7 bases, leaving 10 bases of the junction unmatched. This CDR3 is 16 amino acids long. As DNA, the CDR3 is TGTGCCAGTAAAGACGGACTAGCGGGGGGGCTCGCTACGCAGTATTTT. Translation gives CASKDGLAGGLATQYF.

V and J are TRBV7-9 and TRBJ1-6; TRBD1 matches 10 bases. CDR3 length equals 16 residues. The germline gives CDR1 SEHNR, CDR2 FQNEAQ (reference sequence). V shed 0 bases, J shed 7 bases, and the junction held 3 bases outside the gene matches. DNA of the CDR3: TGTGCCAGCAGCTTAGCGGGGACAGGGGAGAATTCACCCCTCCACTTT. Translated: CASSLAGTGENSPLHF. Looking up the rest from reference TRBV7-9 and TRBJ1-6 gives the full variable domain: DTGVSQNPRHKITKRGQNVTFRCDPISEHNRLYWYRQTLGQGPEFLTYFQNEAQLEKSRLLSDRFSAERPKGSFSTLEIQRTEQGDSAMYLCASSLAGTGENSPLHFGNGTRLTVT.

This rearrangement joins TRBV6-4 to TRBJ2-3, with 7 bases fitting TRBD2. V lost 5 bases to trimming and J lost 0 bases; unmatched junction nucleotides: 11. Per the germline V gene, CDR1 is MRHNA and CDR2 is SNTAGT. CDR3 length: 17 amino acids. CDR3 DNA sequence: TGTGCCAGCAGTCAGATTGCGGGAGACCCCAGCACAGATACGCAGTATTTT. It codes for CASSQIAGDPSTDTQYF.

This clone was detected a few times. The chain combines TRBV7-3 with TRBJ1-1; D unresolved. V lost 2 bases to trimming and J lost 4 bases, with 8 bases between them. The CDR3 extends over 13 amino acids. Germline lookup yields CDR1 SGHTA and CDR2 FQGTGA. The CDR3 DNA is TGTGCCAGCAGCTTAGGTACAACCACTGAAGCTTTCTTT. The encoded protein is CASSLGTTTEAFF.

This clone was seen once. The V gene is TRBV27, the J gene TRBJ2-2; TRBD2 matches at 11 bases. The CDR3 is 15 amino acids. Germline values: CDR1 MNHEY, CDR2 SMNVEV (reference sequence). V lost 9 bases to trimming and J lost 2 bases; unmatched junction nucleotides: 5. The CDR3 here is CASTSGSPNTGELFF. In nucleotides, the CDR3 is TGTGCCAGTACTAGCGGGAGTCCCAACACCGGGGAGCTGTTTTTT.

This sequence joins TRBV9 and TRBJ2-6, with TRBD1 as a possible D gene (6 bases). The V gene lost 3 bases and the J gene lost 2 bases, with 12 bases spanning the gap. Germline assignment: CDR1 SGDLS and CDR2 YYNGEE. There are 16 residues in the CDR3. The CDR3 is CASSAQGGAGANVLTF. Here the CDR3 DNA reads TGTGCCAGCAGCGCCCAAGGGGGAGCTGGGGCCAACGTCCTGACTTTC.

This clone showed up just a few times. The V gene is TRBV5-6, the J gene TRBJ2-3; TRBD1 is a possible D gene (6 bases). The CDR3 extends over 16 amino acids. V lost 1 base to trimming and J lost 2 bases, with 14 bases between them. CDR1 and CDR2 from the germline V gene are SGHDT and YYEEEE. Written as DNA, the CDR3 is TGTGCCAGCAGCTTGAAAGGGGGTTCCCTCACAGATACGCAGTATTTT. Amino acids: CASSLKGGSLTDTQYF.

This chain connects TRBV27 to TRBJ2-1; a possible D gene is TRBD1 (6 bases). Per germline, CDR1 MNHEY and CDR2 SMNVEV (reference sequence). This CDR3 is 13 amino acids long. Trimming stripped 4 bases from V and 10 bases from J, with 14 bases between. For the CDR3, the DNA is TGTGCCAGCAGTTGGTCAGGGGTACGGGAGCAGTTCTTC. Amino acid sequence: CASSWSGVREQFF.

The chain links TRBV19 to TRBJ1-1, with unresolved D. V lost 4 bases to trimming and J lost 1 base, with 7 bases between them. The CDR3 is 13 residues long. Germline values: CDR1 LNHDA, CDR2 SQIVND (reference sequence). In nucleotides, the CDR3 is TGTGCCAGTAGTACCAGGCCGAACACTGAAGCTTTCTTT. Encoded protein: CASSTRPNTEAFF.

This clone turned up a few times. The gene calls are TRBV6-1 and TRBJ1-1; TRBD1 is a possible D gene (5 bases). The CDR3 runs to 16 residues. Looked up from germline, CDR1 is MNHNS and CDR2 is SASEGT. Trimming took 0 bases from V and 0 from J, leaving 11 bases between them. DNA for the CDR3: TGTGCCAGCAGTGAAGCCTTGGGACTGATGAACACTGAAGCTTTCTTT. Encoded protein: CASSEALGLMNTEAFF.

This chain joins TRBV19 and TRBJ2-3; D perhaps matches TRBD2 (6 bases). V was trimmed by 5 bases and J by 0 bases, leaving 12 bases between them. From germline, CDR1 is LNHDA and CDR2 SQIVND (reference sequence). This CDR3 is 15 amino acids long. The CDR3 DNA is TGTGCCAGTAGTCCAAGCGGGTCTAGCACAGATACGCAGTATTTT. This codes for CASSPSGSSTDTQYF.

Comments on this clone: Its ends do not fully match the called genes, so a read error is possible. Other DNA sequences of this sample code for an identical CDR3. The chain is built from TRBV5-6 and TRBJ1-1; D gene ambiguous. The CDR3 sequence is 14 residues long. In germline, CDR1 is SGHDT, CDR2 YYEEEE. DNA for the CDR3: TGTGCCAGCAGCGATTACAGCTTAAACACTGAGGCTTTCTTT. As protein: CASSDYSLNTEAFF.

This clone was counted only a few times. In DNA form, the CDR3 reads TGCGCCAGCAGCCGAGATCCGCGGGGGCGTAATGAAAAACTGTTTTTT. It specifies CASSRDPRGRNEKLFF. This chain links TRBV4-3 with TRBJ1-4; D is perhaps TRBD1 (6 bases). V lost 4 bases and J lost 4, with 16 bases in between. Germline V lookup: CDR1 LGHNA, CDR2 YSLEER. The CDR3 contains 16 residues.